The table lists the clone carrying this TCR beta chain with a few counts. Its antigen is as yet unknown. The record originates from a study of cytomegalovirus exposure and HLA in healthy donors. Turning to the study itself: There were 300 to 400 genotyped donors. Of these, roughly 80% fell in the genetic ancestry cluster associated with self-reported Caucasian donors. General observations from the study: High sensitivity and specificity were reportedly achieved when the classifier diagnosed cytomegalovirus status.

With V trimmed by 2 bases and J by 2 bases, 8 bases remained unmatched. Germline CDR1 reads GTSNPN; CDR2 reads SVGIG (reference sequence). The CDR3 contains 16 residues. Vbeta (60) and Jbeta (13) primers were used in the PCR. The data were produced by immunoSEQ multiplex PCR, yet TCRdb's version contains in-frame clones alone and is incomplete. The sample shows some 130,000 clones, approximately 78% of them seen only once. Healthy individuals who donated bone marrow served as the donors. Though probably carrying unrecorded immune exposures, donors were nominally healthy at sampling. The chain recombines TRBV30 with TRBJ2-4, with 8 nucleotides matching TRBD1. The receptor's source is a woman between 25 and 40 years old in good health and CMV-seropositive. The sequenced sample was PBMCs. Written as DNA, the CDR3 is TGTGCCTGGAGTAATACAGGGGGAGAATCCAAAAACATTCAGTACTTC. Translation: CAWSNTGGESKNIQYF.